Below are 28 T cell receptor beta chains sequenced from a single sample in a study of CD8 T cells in ankylosing spondylitis. TCRdb re-called the 5' RACE reads through MiXCR, storing one row per CDR3 protein. This table has approximately 140,000 distinct CDR3 sequences, approximately 48% appearing once. Sequencing was performed on synovial fluid, either unsorted or a sorted T cell fraction (not recorded which). The receptors originated from a male donor with ankylosing spondylitis.

This clonotype was observed a few times. The V call is TRBV7-8, the J call TRBJ2-2; D unclear. Looked up from germline, CDR1 is SGHVS and CDR2 is FQNEAQ. This CDR3 region has 16 residues. V was shortened by 2 bases and J by 1 base, with 11 bases between the two germline ends. The CDR3 spells CASSLRPRGNTGELFF. Here the CDR3 DNA reads TGTGCCAGCAGCTTACGGCCGAGAGGGAACACCGGGGAGCTGTTTTTT.

About this clonotype itself: At one of its ends the junction is not consistent with the germline gene, which may arise from a read error. V usage is TRBV3-1 and J usage is TRBJ2-7, with D possibly being TRBD1 (5 bases). In germline, CDR1 is LGHDT, CDR2 YNNKEL (reference sequence). The length of the CDR3 is 17 residues. CDR3: CATSQDSPWTLSYEQYF. The CDR3 DNA is TGTGCCACCAGCCAAGATTCGCCGTGGACACTCTCCTACGAGCAGTACTTC.

This rearrangement joins TRBV9 to TRBJ2-5; D is uncertain. Germline CDR1 SGDLS, CDR2 YYNGEE. Between the trimmed V and J ends, which lost 0 bases and 7 bases, there was a span of 13 bases. The CDR3 has 14 residues. As DNA, the CDR3 is TGTGCCAGCAGCGTAGAGTTAGTCCCCGGGACCCAGTACTTC. Protein: CASSVELVPGTQYF.

This chain uses TRBV27 with TRBJ2-1; no definite D call. The V gene lost 2 bases and the J gene lost 9 bases, with 14 bases spanning the gap. Germline CDR1 is MNHEY and CDR2 is SMNVEV (reference sequence). The CDR3 extends over 14 amino acids. Here the CDR3 reads CASSLTARGFEQFF. Here the CDR3 DNA reads TGTGCCAGCAGTTTAACCGCGAGAGGATTTGAGCAGTTCTTC.

This chain links TRBV7-2 with TRBJ2-1; D gene unclear. Trimming stripped 1 base from V and 9 bases from J, with 10 bases between. The germline gives CDR1 SGHTA, CDR2 FQGNSA. CDR3 length: 13 residues. The DNA of the CDR3 is TGTGCCAGCAGCTTAGAAGAAGTACCTGAGCAGTTCTTC. As protein: CASSLEEVPEQFF.

This chain uses TRBV4-2 with TRBJ2-3, with 8 bases aligning to TRBD2. V gave up 1 base and J gave up 4 bases; unmatched junction bases: 4. This CDR3 comprises 15 residues. Per germline, CDR1 LGHNA and CDR2 YNFKEQ. The chain's CDR3 is CASSQAGGEADTQYF. The CDR3 nucleotides are TGTGCCAGCAGCCAAGCGGGGGGGGAGGCAGATACGCAGTATTTT.

The chain joins TRBV12-3 or TRBV12-4 to TRBJ2-1; perhaps TRBD2 as D (5 bases). This CDR3 is built from 12 residues. Between the trimmed V and J ends, which lost 7 bases and 8 bases, there was a span of 12 bases. The CDR3 DNA sequence: TGTGCCAGCACCAATAGCGACCATGAGCAGTTCTTC. Its translation: CASTNSDHEQFF.

The chain has TRBV11-2 and TRBJ1-6, with no clear D. Germline V gives CDR1 SGHAT, CDR2 FQNNGV. The CDR3 sequence is 18 residues long. Trimming cost V 2 bases and J 0 bases, with 14 bases left between them. CDR3 region: CASSLCVMGCSYNSPLHF. The CDR3 DNA follows: TGTGCCAGCAGCTTATGTGTAATGGGGTGCTCCTATAATTCACCCCTCCACTTT.

This clonotype was observed a few times. The V call is TRBV5-1, the J call TRBJ1-1, with TRBD1 identical over 12 bases. V trimming: 7 bases; J trimming: 6 bases; junction bases outside the gene matches: 4. The CDR3 runs 13 residues. Per germline, CDR1 SGHRS and CDR2 YFSETQ. Written as DNA, the CDR3 is TGCGCCAGCCGGGACAGGGGGCTCTCTGAAGCTTTCTTT. Its protein is CASRDRGLSEAFF.

This chain uses TRBV4-1 with TRBJ2-7; perhaps D is TRBD1 or TRBD2 (6 bases each). The ends were cut back, 4 bases at V and 1 base at J, with 17 bases in the middle. The CDR3 totals 16 residues. CDR1 MGHRA and CDR2 YSYEKL come from the germline V gene. In nucleotides, the CDR3 is TGCGCCAGCAGCCGACGGGGGCAGTCATATTCCTACGAGCAGTACTTC. Translation: CASSRRGQSYSYEQYF.

The J gene is TRBJ2-1, the V gene TRBV15, with 7 bases matching TRBD2. The CDR3 has 15 residues. Per the germline V gene, CDR1 is LNHNV and CDR2 is YYDKDF (reference sequence). V dropped 1 base and J dropped 4; count of bases not matched to a gene: 4. CDR3 coding DNA: TGTGCCACCAGCAGAGCCGCTAGCGGATACAATGAGCAGTTCTTC. Translating gives CATSRAASGYNEQFF. Full variable domain (missing parts from reference TRBV15 and TRBJ2-1): DAMVIQNPRYQVTQFGKPVTLSCSQTLNHNVMYWYQQKSSQAPKLLFHYYDKDFNNEADTPDNFQSRRPNTSFCFLDIRSPGLGDTAMYLCATSRAASGYNEQFFGPGTRLTVL.

The V gene is TRBV2, the J gene TRBJ2-1; weak D call: TRBD2 (6 bases). Per germline, CDR1 SNHLY and CDR2 FYNNEI. Trimming took off 4 bases at V and 4 bases at J, with 11 bases between the two ends. This CDR3 spans 14 amino acids. Written as DNA, the CDR3 is TGTGCCAGCAGTGGCTCTAGCGAGTACAATGAGCAGTTCTTC. As protein: CASSGSSEYNEQFF.

The gene calls are TRBV6-5 and TRBJ2-7; TRBD1 aligns across 10 bases. This CDR3 region has 17 residues. The germline V gene has CDR1 MNHEY and CDR2 SVGAGI. V was pared by 1 base and J by 2 bases, with 8 bases of the junction left unmatched. This CDR3 reads CASSYLGQGLATYEQYF. In DNA, the CDR3 is TGTGCCAGCAGTTACTTGGGACAGGGGTTGGCGACCTACGAGCAGTACTTC.

The chain combines TRBV6-1 with TRBJ1-5; maybe TRBD1 (5 bases). The germline V gene encodes CDR1 MNHNS and CDR2 SASEGT. V was clipped by 11 bases and J by 2 bases, with 16 bases between them. The CDR3 has 14 amino acids. The CDR3 DNA sequence: TGTGCCGGATCGGGGCGGGGAGGCAATCAGCCCCAGCATTTT. It codes for CAGSGRGGNQPQHF.

Comment on this clonotype: The junction departs from the called germline gene at one end, perhaps through a read error. The chain links TRBV18 to TRBJ2-1, with 7 bases fitting TRBD2. There are 12 residues in the CDR3. Germline V gene data show CDR1 as KGHSH and CDR2 as LQKENI. The CDR3 nucleotides read TGTGCCAGCTCACCACCGGCGCGGGAGCAGTTATTC. This gives the protein CASSPPAREQLF.

The chain couples TRBV4-3 to TRBJ2-1; possible D gene TRBD1, 6 bases. The V and J ends lost 0 bases and 5 bases respectively, with 11 bases between them. CDR1 and CDR2 from the germline V gene are LGHNA and YSLEER. The CDR3 is made up of 15 amino acids. The CDR3 DNA follows: TGCGCCAGCAGCCAAGAATGGCGACAGGACAATGAGCAGTTCTTC. Translated: CASSQEWRQDNEQFF.

The CDR3 reads CASSPNTFVGAWNTEAFF. Here the CDR3 DNA reads TGCGCCAGCAGCCCAAATACCTTCGTGGGGGCTTGGAACACTGAAGCTTTCTTT. The gene calls are TRBV5-1 and TRBJ1-1; weak D call: TRBD1 (6 bases). This CDR3 has 18 amino acids. V shed 4 bases and J shed 1 base, with 23 bases lying between them. Germline assignment: CDR1 SGHRS and CDR2 YFSETQ.

This clonotype was observed many times. The gene calls are TRBV27 and TRBJ2-1; D may match TRBD1 or TRBD2 (5 bases each). Germline V lookup: CDR1 MNHEY, CDR2 SMNVEV (reference sequence). The CDR3 runs 13 residues. Trimming cost V 2 bases and J 3 bases, with 5 bases left between them. CDR3 nucleotide sequence: TGTGCCAGCAGTTTAGGGGGCTACAATGAGCAGTTCTTC. Protein product: CASSLGGYNEQFF.

The V gene is TRBV11-2, the J gene TRBJ2-7, with TRBD1 identical over 10 bases. This CDR3 comprises 14 residues. Germline-derived CDR1 and CDR2 are SGHAT and FQNNGV. Trimming removed 5 bases from V and 6 bases from J; junction bases left unmatched: 7. The CDR3 DNA sequence: TGTGCCAGCAGCCCGGGACAGGGGTCGATCGAGCAGTACTTC. Translating it yields CASSPGQGSIEQYF.

The J gene is TRBJ2-2, the V gene TRBV9; TRBD1 aligns across 7 bases. The germline gives CDR1 SGDLS, CDR2 YYNGEE. V shed 2 bases, J shed 6 bases, and the junction held 1 base outside the gene matches. This CDR3 spans 13 amino acids. CDR3 protein: CASSVDRAGELFF. The CDR3 coding sequence is TGTGCCAGCAGCGTCGACAGGGCCGGGGAGCTGTTTTTT.

The rearrangement joins TRBV20-1 to TRBJ2-7; D remains ambiguous. The CDR3 runs 13 residues. The V end lost 3 bases, the J end lost 3 bases, and 12 bases lay between the germline ends. Germline V gene sequence: CDR1 DFQATT, CDR2 SNEGSKA (reference sequence). Here the CDR3 reads CSASCWMDYEQYF. For the CDR3, the DNA is TGCAGTGCTAGCTGCTGGATGGACTACGAGCAGTACTTC.

The rearrangement links TRBV4-2 to TRBJ2-1, with D possibly being TRBD1 or TRBD2 (5 bases each). Germline CDR1 reads LGHNA; CDR2 reads YNFKEQ. The length of the CDR3 is 15 residues. Trimming removed 0 bases from V and 9 bases from J, with 15 bases in between. CDR3 DNA: TGTGCCAGCAGCCAAGATGGGACCAGAAGGGCTGAGCAGTTCTTC. Its translation: CASSQDGTRRAEQFF.

The J gene is TRBJ2-5, the V gene TRBV7-6; 14 positions match TRBD2. This CDR3 has 16 residues. V lost 1 base, J lost 6 bases, and 4 bases stayed unmatched. Germline-derived CDR1 and CDR2 are SGHVS and FNYEAQ. The CDR3: CASSLGLAGGRKTQYF. Written as DNA, the CDR3 is TGTGCCAGCAGCTTAGGACTAGCGGGGGGGCGAAAGACCCAGTACTTC.

This chain links TRBV2 with TRBJ2-2, with D tentatively TRBD2 (7 bases). The CDR3 spans 17 residues. Looked up from germline, CDR1 is SNHLY and CDR2 is FYNNEI. Trimming stripped 4 bases from V and 5 bases from J, with 20 bases between. CDR3 amino acids: CASSVWYRGAFTGELFF. The CDR3 coding sequence is TGTGCCAGCAGTGTTTGGTATCGGGGGGCATTTACCGGGGAGCTGTTTTTT.

The chain carries TRBV20-1 and TRBJ1-3; D is unclear. V lost 5 bases and J 1 base, leaving 6 bases between the germline ends. The CDR3 consists of 12 residues. Germline CDR1 reads DFQATT; CDR2 reads SNEGSKA (reference sequence). The CDR3 DNA reads as TGCAGTGCTGGTGATTCTGGAAACACCATATATTTT. The encoded protein is CSAGDSGNTIYF.

The chain carries TRBV11-2 and TRBJ2-2; D is unresolved. CDR1 and CDR2 from the germline V gene are SGHAT and FQNNGV. The CDR3 totals 15 residues. The V and J ends lost 6 bases and 5 bases respectively, with 16 bases between them. The DNA of the CDR3 is TGTGCCAGCAGTCTATTCTGGGGTGGGACCGGGGAGCTGTTTTTT. It is translated as CASSLFWGGTGELFF.

This clonotype has a single count. The chain links TRBV11-2 to TRBJ2-1; 10 nucleotides match TRBD2. Trimming at V came to 8 bases and at J to 7 bases, leaving 8 bases not matched to a gene. The CDR3 is 14 amino acids. Per germline, CDR1 SGHAT and CDR2 FQNNGV. The CDR3 region is CASFRLAGVNEQFF. The CDR3 bases are TGTGCCAGCTTCCGGCTAGCGGGAGTGAATGAGCAGTTCTTC. Full variable domain (missing parts from reference TRBV11-2 and TRBJ2-1): EAGVAQSPRYKIIEKRQSVAFWCNPISGHATLYWYQQILGQGPKLLIQFQNNGVVDDSQLPKDRFSAERLKGVDSTLKIQPAKLEDSAVYLCASFRLAGVNEQFFGPGTRLTVL.

The V gene is TRBV5-1, the J gene TRBJ2-2; TRBD1 matches 9 bases. In germline, CDR1 is SGHRS, CDR2 YFSETQ. The ends lost 4 bases at V and 1 base at J; junction bases unmatched: 8. The CDR3 covers 17 residues. The CDR3 reads CASSRDRAVRNTGELFF. The DNA for the CDR3 is TGCGCCAGCAGCCGGGACAGGGCCGTCCGGAACACCGGGGAGCTGTTTTTT.